This entry concerns a single T cell receptor beta chain. This clone was detected once. Which antigen it targets is not known. Base-call qualities are not available, and no considerably larger clone is one nucleotide away. The immunoSEQ Assay, a bias-controlled multiplex PCR, was used to amplify TCRbeta CDR3 regions from genomic DNA. On the authors' methods: Within the assay, amplification of reference gene primers was used to estimate how many nucleated cells each sample contained. To quantify the absolute abundance of each unique TCRbeta CDR3 rearrangement, sequence reads were collapsed and filtered. For each sample, productive Simpson clonality was calculated by taking the square root of Simpson's diversity index across productive rearrangements. In its TCRdb copy, this immuneACCESS table keeps in-frame sequences only and misses some clones. Where compared with another copy, unresolved V genes explain less than half of these, and the others have no known cause. That table supplies the V and J calls and clone size; D and trimming were determined from the DNA. Within this sample are about 100,000 clones, with approximately 82% of them counted one time only. The top ten clonotypes cover approximately 4% of the sample.

These data originate in a study of blood T cell repertoires in COVID-19 (dated by TCRdb to between 2020 and 2021). With respect to the entire study: The collaborator samples originated in the United States, Italy and Spain and spanned the acute and convalescent phases of COVID-19. The material from the prospective study consisted of cDNA or gDNA derived from T cells, B-cell-depleted T cells, or PBMCs. Deeply sampled blood TCRbeta repertoires from subjects exposed to, actively infected with, or recovered from COVID-19 were included in the dataset. The repertoires were made available in a free public database intended to serve as a resource for research on the immune response to SARS-CoV-2. Samples were obtained from the ongoing ImmuneRACE study (first 160 participants) and from some 1,300 subjects provided by 6 global collaborators. The sample metadata nearly always contained a de-identified subject ID, COVID-19 status, age in years and sex. Where HLA class I and class II types were available, the types were taken from metadata supplied by the sample provider, not from assay-based typing. Overall study outcomes, separate from this receptor: Clinical and demographic metadata were provided uncurated, with the amount varying by source and participant.

Measured from the cysteine to the phenylalanine, the CDR3 is 14 residues long. The kept DNA is CDR3 alone, 42 bases in frame from the first base. At the junction V is shortened by 4 bases and J by 5 bases, with 14 bases in between. CDR1 and CDR2, per the germline V gene, are SGHDN and FVKESK. Whole blood was collected in K2EDTA tubes by collaborating institutions according to the institutions' own protocols. For TCRbeta analysis, collaborators shipped samples in one of three forms: frozen whole blood, isolated PBMCs, or DNA extracted from either of those sample types. The V and J segments used are TRBV14 and TRBJ1-2; the D gene is unclear. This TCR came from a woman between 65 and 79 years old with acute or convalescent COVID-19. The sample comprised peripheral blood. The CDR3 has the sequence CASSPREEPYGYTF. The DNA sequence follows: TGTGCCAGCAGCCCTAGGGAGGAGCCTTATGGCTACACCTTC.